This T cell receptor (beta chain) came from a study of T cell repertoires in cytomegalovirus infection. Overall study: Evidence of both CMV infection and a matching HLA type came from public TCR beta signatures. Study conclusions and caveats: HLA-C-restricted, CMV-specific TCR beta clonotypes were dominant ex vivo. The cumulative frequency of public TCR beta families identified carriers of CMV plus the relevant HLA.

TCRdb re-derived calls from the reads in MiXCR, one entry per CDR3 protein. The table has approximately 180,000 distinct CDR3 sequences, approximately 19% seen once. As for this clonotype: Its target is not known.

The CDR3 extends over 19 amino acids. Germline lookup yields CDR1 SGHVS and CDR2 FQNEAQ. After removal of 5 bases from V and 6 bases from J, the junction contained 16 bases not matched to a gene. The receptor was isolated from a human donor in good health (CMV status not recorded). Some clones in this sample may be carry-over from other donors' samples. The V gene is TRBV7-8, the J gene TRBJ2-1, with TRBD2 matching 13 bases. The specimen was PBMCs. The chain's CDR3 is CASSHGLAGASWVGNEQFF. The CDR3 DNA reads TGTGCCAGCAGCCACGGACTAGCGGGGGCCAGTTGGGTGGGCAATGAGCAGTTCTTC.